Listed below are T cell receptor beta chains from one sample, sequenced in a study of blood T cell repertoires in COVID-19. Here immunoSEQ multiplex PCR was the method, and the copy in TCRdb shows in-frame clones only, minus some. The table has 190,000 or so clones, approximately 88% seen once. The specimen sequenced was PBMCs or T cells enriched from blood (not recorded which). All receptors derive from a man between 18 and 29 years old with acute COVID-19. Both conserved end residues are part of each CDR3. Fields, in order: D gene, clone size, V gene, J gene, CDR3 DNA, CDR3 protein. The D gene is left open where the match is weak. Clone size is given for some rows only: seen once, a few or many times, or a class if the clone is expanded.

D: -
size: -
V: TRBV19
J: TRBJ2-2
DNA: TGTGCCAGTAAGGAGGGCCCGAACACCGGGGAGCTGTTTTTT
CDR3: CASKEGPNTGELFF

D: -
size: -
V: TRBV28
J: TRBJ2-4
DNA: TGTGCCAGCAGCCTCCCAGGGGAAAACATTCAGTACTTC
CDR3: CASSLPGENIQYF

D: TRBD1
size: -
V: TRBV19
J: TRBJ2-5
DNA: TGTGCCAGTAGCGTGGGACAGGGAACGGAGACCCAGTACTTC
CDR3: CASSVGQGTETQYF

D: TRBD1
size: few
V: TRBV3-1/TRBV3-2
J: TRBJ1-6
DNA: TGTGCCAGCAGCTCCGGGACAGGTGGCAATTCACCCCTCCACTTT
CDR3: CASSSGTGGNSPLHF

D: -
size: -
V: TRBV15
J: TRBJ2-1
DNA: TGTGCCACCAGCAGGGCTTTGGGGGAGGCGAATGAGCAGTTCTTC
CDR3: CATSRALGEANEQFF

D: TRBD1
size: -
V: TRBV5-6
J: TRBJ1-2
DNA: TGTGCCAGCAGCCCCCTGTGGAGGGGGCAACCCATCTATGGCTACACCTTC
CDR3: CASSPLWRGQPIYGYTF

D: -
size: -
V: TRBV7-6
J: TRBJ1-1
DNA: TGTGCCAGCAGCCCGGAGAGGAACACTGAAGCTTTCTTT
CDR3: CASSPERNTEAFF

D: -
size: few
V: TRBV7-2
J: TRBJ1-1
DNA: TGTGCCAGCAGCCCCGGCCCAGGGTGGGCGAACACTGAAGCTTTCTTT
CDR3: CASSPGPGWANTEAFF

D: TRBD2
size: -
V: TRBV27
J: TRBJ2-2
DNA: TGTGCCAGCAGTCCCTTAGCGGGAGGGCCCCGGGAGCTGTTTTTT
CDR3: CASSPLAGGPRELFF

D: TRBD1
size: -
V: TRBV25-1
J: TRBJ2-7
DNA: TGTGCCAGCAGTGGGACAGGGGTAGTGATCCACGAGCAGTACTTC
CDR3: CASSGTGVVIHEQYF

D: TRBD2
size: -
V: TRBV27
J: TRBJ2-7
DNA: TGTGCCAGCAGTTACCCGGGACTAGCGCTAAAGGAGCAGTACTTC
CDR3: CASSYPGLALKEQYF

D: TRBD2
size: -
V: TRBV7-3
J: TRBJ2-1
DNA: TGTGCCAGCAGCTTAACTAGCGGGGGAGCGAATGAGCAGTTCTTC
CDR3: CASSLTSGGANEQFF

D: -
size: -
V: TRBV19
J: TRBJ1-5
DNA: TGTGCCAGTGATCCAGGGGTCCTCAATCAGCCCCAGCATTTT
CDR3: CASDPGVLNQPQHF

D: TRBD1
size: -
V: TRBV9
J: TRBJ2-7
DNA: TGTGCCAGCAGCGTAGTTGGGACAGGGACCTACGAGCAGTACTTC
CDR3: CASSVVGTGTYEQYF

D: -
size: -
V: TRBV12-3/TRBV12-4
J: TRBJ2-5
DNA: TGTGCCAGCATCCAACAGGGCGGTGTGGCCCAGTACTTC
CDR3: CASIQQGGVAQYF

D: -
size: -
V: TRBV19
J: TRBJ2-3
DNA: TGTGCCAGTAGTGTGCCCCGGGACACAAGCACAGATACGCAGTATTTT
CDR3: CASSVPRDTSTDTQYF

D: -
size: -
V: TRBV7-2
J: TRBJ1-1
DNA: TGTGCCAGCAGCGAAGAAGCCCCAGGGGCGGGTGCTTTCTTT
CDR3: CASSEEAPGAGAFF

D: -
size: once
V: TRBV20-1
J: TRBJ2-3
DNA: TGCAGTGCTAGTGTAGGGACTAGCACAGATACGCAGTATTTT
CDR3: CSASVGTSTDTQYF

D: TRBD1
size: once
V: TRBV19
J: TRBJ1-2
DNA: TGTGCCAGTAGGGGACTGGGACAGCCCCTCTATGGCTACACCTTC
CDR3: CASRGLGQPLYGYTF

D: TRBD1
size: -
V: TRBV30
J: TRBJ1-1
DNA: TGTGCCTGGACAGGGGGCAGCACTGAAGCTTTCTTT
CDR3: CAWTGGSTEAFF

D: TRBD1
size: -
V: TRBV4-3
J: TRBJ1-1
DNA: TGCGCCAGCAGCCAACTGACAGGGATGAACACTGAAGCTTTCTTT
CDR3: CASSQLTGMNTEAFF

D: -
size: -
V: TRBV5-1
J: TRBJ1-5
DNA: TGCGCCAGCAGCTGGGCCCGCCGCAGGGTTCATAGCAATCAGCCCCAGCATTTT
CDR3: CASSWARRRVHSNQPQHF

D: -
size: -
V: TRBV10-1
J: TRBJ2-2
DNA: TGCGCCAGCAGTCGAGAGTTGTCGTCTCAAACCGGGGAGCTGTTTTTT
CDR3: CASSRELSSQTGELFF

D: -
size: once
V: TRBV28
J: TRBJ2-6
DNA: TGTGCCAGCAGTTTCCATCGGGCCAACGTCCTGACTTTC
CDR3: CASSFHRANVLTF

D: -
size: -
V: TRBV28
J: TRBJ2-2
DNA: TGTGCCAGCAGGGCCCAAACCAACACCGGGGAGCTGTTTTTT
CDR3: CASRAQTNTGELFF

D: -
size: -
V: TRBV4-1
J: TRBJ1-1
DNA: TGCGCCAGCAGCCAAGATGTAGGGGCAGGAATTGAAGCTTTCTTT
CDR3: CASSQDVGAGIEAFF

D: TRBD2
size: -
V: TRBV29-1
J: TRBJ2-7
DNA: TGCAGCGTTGAGGGGACTAGCGGGAGGTCGTACGAGCAGTACTTC
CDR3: CSVEGTSGRSYEQYF

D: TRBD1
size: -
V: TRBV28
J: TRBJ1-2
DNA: TGTGCCAGCAGTTTAAGGGGGCTCTATGGCTACACCTTC
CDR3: CASSLRGLYGYTF

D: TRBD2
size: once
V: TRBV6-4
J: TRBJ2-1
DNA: TGTGCCAGCAGTGGTGCGGGGGAAAACAATGAGCAGTTCTTC
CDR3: CASSGAGENNEQFF

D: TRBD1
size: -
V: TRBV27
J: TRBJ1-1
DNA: TGTGCCAGCAGTTTTACAGGGGGAGACACTGAAGCTTTCTTT
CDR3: CASSFTGGDTEAFF

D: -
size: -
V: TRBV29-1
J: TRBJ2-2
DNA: TGCAGCGTCCCAGACACTAACACCGGGGAGCTGTTTTTT
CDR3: CSVPDTNTGELFF

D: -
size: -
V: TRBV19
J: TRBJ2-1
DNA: TGTGCCAGTAGTACGACACCTTACAATGAGCAGTTCTTC
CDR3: CASSTTPYNEQFF

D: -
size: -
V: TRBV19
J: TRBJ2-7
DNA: TGTGCCAGTAGTATTGGTCATACTAACGAGCAGTACTTC
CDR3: CASSIGHTNEQYF

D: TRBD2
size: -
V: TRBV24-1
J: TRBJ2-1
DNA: TGTGCCACCAGTGATCCCCTACTAGCGGGGGGATACAATGAGCAGTTCTTC
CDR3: CATSDPLLAGGYNEQFF

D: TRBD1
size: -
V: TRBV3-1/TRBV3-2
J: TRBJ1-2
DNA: TGTGCCAGCAGTCCCTGGGGGACAGGAGCTCGGGACTATGGCTACACCTTC
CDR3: CASSPWGTGARDYGYTF

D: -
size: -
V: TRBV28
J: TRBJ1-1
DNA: TGTGCCAGCAGCTATCCCAGGATGAACACTGAAGCTTTCTTT
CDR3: CASSYPRMNTEAFF

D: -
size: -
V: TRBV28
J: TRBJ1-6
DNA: TGTGCCAGCAGCCCCCCGGGATCACCCCTCCACTTT
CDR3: CASSPPGSPLHF

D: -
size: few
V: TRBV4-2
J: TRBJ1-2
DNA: TGTGCCAGCAGCCAAGGGGGCTCGGCGGATGGCTACACCTTC
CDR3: CASSQGGSADGYTF

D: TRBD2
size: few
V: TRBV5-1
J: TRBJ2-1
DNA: TGCGCCAGCAGCTTGGTGTCTAGCGGTACTAATGAGCAGTTCTTC
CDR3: CASSLVSSGTNEQFF

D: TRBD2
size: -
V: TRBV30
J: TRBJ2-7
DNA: TGTGCCTGGGAGCTGGGAGGGGCCTACGAGCAGTACTTC
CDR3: CAWELGGAYEQYF

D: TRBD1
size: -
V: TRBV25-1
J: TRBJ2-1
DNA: TGTGCCAGCAGTGAATACAGGGGACAGGGCAATGAGCAGTTCTTC
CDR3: CASSEYRGQGNEQFF

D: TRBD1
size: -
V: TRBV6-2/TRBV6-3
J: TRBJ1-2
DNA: TGTGCCAGCAGCACGGTCTCCGGGACAGGGTACGACTATGGCTACACCTTC
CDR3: CASSTVSGTGYDYGYTF

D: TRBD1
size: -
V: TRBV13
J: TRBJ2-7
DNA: TGTGCCAGCAGCTTAGGACAGGGGGCCAGTGAGCAGTACTTC
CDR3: CASSLGQGASEQYF

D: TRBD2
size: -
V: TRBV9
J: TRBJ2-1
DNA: TGTGCCAGCAGCAAGGGACTAGCGGCCGTCCTCTACAATGAGCAGTTCTTC
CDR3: CASSKGLAAVLYNEQFF

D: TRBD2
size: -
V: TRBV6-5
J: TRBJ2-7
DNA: TGTGCCAGCAGTCTAACTAGCGGGGGCTACGAGCAGTACTTC
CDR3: CASSLTSGGYEQYF

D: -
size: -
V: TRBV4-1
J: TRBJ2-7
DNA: TGCGCCAGCAGCCAAGAAGAACAGTACTACGAGCAGTACTTC
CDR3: CASSQEEQYYEQYF

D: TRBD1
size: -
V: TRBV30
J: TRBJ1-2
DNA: TGTGCCTGGACCCTGTCTCGGACAGGGTCGAACTATGGCTACACCTTC
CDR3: CAWTLSRTGSNYGYTF